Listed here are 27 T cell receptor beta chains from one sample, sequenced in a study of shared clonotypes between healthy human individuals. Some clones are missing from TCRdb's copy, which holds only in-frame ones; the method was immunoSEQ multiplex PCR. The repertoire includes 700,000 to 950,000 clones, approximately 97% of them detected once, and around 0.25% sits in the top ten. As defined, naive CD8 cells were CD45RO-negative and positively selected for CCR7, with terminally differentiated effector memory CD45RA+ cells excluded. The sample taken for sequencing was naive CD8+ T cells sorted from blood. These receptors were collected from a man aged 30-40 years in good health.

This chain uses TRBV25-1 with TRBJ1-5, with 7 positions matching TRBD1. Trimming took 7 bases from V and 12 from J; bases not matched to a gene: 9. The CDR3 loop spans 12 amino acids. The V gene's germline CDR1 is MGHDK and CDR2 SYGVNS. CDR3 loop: CASKDREHFQHF. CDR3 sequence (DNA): TGTGCCAGCAAAGACAGGGAACACTTCCAGCATTTT.

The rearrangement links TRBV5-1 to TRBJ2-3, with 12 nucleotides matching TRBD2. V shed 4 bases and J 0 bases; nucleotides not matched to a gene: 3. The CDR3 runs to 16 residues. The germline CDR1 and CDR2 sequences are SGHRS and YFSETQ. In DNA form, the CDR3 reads TGCGCCAGCAGCGCGACTAGCGGGGGAAGCACAGATACGCAGTATTTT. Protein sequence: CASSATSGGSTDTQYF.

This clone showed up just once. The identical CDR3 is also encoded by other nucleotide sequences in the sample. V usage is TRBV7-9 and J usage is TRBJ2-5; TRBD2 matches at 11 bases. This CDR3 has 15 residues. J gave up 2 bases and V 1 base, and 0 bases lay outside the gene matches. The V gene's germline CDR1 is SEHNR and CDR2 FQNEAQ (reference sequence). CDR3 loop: CASSLGLAGQETQYF. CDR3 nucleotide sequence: TGTGCCAGCAGCTTAGGACTAGCGGGACAAGAGACCCAGTACTTC.

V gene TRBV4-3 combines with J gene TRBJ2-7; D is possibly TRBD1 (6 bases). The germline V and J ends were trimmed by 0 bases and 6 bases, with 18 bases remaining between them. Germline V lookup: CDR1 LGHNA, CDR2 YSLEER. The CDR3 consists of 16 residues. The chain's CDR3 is CASSQDPQGTLSEQYF. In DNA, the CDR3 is TGCGCCAGCAGCCAAGATCCCCAGGGGACATTATCCGAGCAGTACTTC.

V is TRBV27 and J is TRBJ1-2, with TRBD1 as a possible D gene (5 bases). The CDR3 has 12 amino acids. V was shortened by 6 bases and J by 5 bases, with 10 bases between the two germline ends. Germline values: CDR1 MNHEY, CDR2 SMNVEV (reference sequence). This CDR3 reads CASRGGEYGYTF. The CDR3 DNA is TGTGCCAGCAGGGGGGGGGAGTATGGCTACACCTTC.

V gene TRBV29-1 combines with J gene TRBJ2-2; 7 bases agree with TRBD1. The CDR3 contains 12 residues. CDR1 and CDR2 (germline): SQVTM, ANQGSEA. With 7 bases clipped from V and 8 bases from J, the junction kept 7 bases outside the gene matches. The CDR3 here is CSAETGSGELFF. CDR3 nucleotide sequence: TGCAGCGCGGAGACAGGGTCGGGGGAGCTGTTTTTT.

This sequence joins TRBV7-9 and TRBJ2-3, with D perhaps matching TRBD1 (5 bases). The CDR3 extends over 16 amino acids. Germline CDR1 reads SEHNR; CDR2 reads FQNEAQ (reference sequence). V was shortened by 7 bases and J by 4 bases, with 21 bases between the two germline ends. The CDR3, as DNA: TGTGCCAGCACCCAACAGGTGGGCCTTTTTGCAGATACGCAGTATTTT. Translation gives CASTQQVGLFADTQYF.

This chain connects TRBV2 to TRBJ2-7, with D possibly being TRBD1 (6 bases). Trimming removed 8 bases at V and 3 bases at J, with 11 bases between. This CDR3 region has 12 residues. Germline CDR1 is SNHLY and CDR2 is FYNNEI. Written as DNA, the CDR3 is TGTGCCAGCTCTCAGGGGAACTACGAGCAGTACTTC. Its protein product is CASSQGNYEQYF.

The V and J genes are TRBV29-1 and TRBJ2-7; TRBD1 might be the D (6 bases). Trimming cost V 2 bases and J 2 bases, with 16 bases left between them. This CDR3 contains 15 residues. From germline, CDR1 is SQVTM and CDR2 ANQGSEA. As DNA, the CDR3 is TGCAGCGTTGAACAAATTTTACAGGGAACCTACGAGCAGTACTTC. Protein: CSVEQILQGTYEQYF.

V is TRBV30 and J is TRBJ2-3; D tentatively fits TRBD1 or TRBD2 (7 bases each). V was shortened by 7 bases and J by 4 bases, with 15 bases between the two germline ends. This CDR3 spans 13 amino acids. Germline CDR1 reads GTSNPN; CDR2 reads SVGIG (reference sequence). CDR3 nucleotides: TGTGCCTTGGAGCGGGACAGCCCAGATACGCAGTATTTT. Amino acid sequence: CALERDSPDTQYF.

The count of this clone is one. CDR3 nucleotide sequence: TGTGCCAGCAGCCCCTACCATGATACGCAGTATTTT. Its protein product is CASSPYHDTQYF. V usage is TRBV7-8 and J usage is TRBJ2-3; D ambiguous. This CDR3 contains 12 residues. Germline-derived CDR1 and CDR2 are SGHVS and FQNEAQ. Trimming took off 5 bases at V and 6 bases at J, with 9 bases between the two ends.

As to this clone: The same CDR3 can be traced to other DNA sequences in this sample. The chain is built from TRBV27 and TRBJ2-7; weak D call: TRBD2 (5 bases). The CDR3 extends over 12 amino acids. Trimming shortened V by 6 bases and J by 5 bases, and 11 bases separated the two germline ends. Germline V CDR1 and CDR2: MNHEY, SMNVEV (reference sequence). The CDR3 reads CASSQLGDEQYF. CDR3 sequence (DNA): TGTGCCAGCAGCCAACTCGGGGACGAGCAGTACTTC.

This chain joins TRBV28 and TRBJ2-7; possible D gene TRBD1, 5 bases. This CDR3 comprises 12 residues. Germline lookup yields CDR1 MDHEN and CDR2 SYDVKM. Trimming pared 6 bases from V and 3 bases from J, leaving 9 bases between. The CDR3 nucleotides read TGTGCCAGCAGGCAACAGGTCTACGAGCAGTACTTC. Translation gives CASRQQVYEQYF.

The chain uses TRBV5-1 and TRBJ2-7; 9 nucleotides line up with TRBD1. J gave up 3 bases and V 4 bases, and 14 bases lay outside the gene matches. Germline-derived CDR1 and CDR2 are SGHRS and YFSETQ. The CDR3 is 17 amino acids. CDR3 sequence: CASSRYDRVDRGYEQYF. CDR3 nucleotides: TGCGCCAGCAGCCGCTACGACCGGGTGGACAGGGGCTACGAGCAGTACTTC. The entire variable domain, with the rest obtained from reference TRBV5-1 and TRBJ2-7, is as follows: KAGVTQTPRYLIKTRGQQVTLSCSPISGHRSVSWYQQTPGQGLQFLFEYFSETQRNKGNFPGRFSGRQFSNSRSEMNVSTLELGDSALYLCASSRYDRVDRGYEQYFGPGTRLTVT.

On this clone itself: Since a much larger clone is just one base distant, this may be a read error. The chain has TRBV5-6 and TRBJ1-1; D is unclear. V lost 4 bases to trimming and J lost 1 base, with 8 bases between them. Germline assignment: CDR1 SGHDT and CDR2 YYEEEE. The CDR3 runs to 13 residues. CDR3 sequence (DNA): TGTGCCAGCAGCGTAGCAGGGAACACTGAAGCTTTCTTT. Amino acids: CASSVAGNTEAFF.

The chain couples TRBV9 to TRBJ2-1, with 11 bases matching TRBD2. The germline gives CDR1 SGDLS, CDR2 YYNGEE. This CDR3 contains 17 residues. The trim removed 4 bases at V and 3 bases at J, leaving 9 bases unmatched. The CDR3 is CASSLMGTSGFYNEQFF. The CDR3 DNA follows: TGTGCCAGCAGCTTAATGGGGACTAGCGGTTTCTACAATGAGCAGTTCTTC.

In DNA form, the CDR3 reads TGTGCCAGCAGTGAGGGACAGGGAGGTTGGGATGAGCAGTTCTTC. The encoded protein is CASSEGQGGWDEQFF. The chain couples TRBV9 to TRBJ2-1; 9 bases match TRBD1. The CDR3 extends over 15 amino acids. Germline values: CDR1 SGDLS, CDR2 YYNGEE. The J segment lost 8 bases and the V segment lost 5 bases, leaving 11 bases of the junction unmatched.

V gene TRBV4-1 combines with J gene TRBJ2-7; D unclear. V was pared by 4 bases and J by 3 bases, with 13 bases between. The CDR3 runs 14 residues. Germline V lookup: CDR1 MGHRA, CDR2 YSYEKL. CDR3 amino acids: CASSPPAQHYEQYF. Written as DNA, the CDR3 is TGCGCCAGCAGCCCCCCGGCCCAACACTACGAGCAGTACTTC.

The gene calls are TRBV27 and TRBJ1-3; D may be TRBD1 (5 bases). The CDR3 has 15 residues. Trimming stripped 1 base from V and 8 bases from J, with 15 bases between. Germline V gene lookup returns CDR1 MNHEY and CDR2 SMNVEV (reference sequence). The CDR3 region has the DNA TGTGCCAGCAGTTTATACGCAGGGTCGGTAGACACCATATATTTT. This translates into CASSLYAGSVDTIYF.

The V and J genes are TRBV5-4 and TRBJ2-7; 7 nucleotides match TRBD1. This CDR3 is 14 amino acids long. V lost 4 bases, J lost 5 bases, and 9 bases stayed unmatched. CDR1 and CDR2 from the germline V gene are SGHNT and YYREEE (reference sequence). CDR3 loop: CASSAGDSRDEQYF. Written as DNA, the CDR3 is TGTGCCAGCAGCGCCGGGGACAGCCGGGACGAGCAGTACTTC. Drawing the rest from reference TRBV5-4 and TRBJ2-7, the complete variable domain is ETGVTQSPTHLIKTRGQQVTLRCSSQSGHNTVSWYQQALGQGPQFIFQYYREEENGRGNFPPRFSGLQFPNYSSELNVNALELDDSALYLCASSAGDSRDEQYFGPGTRLTVT.

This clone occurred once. CDR3 sequence reads: CASSQGDGSYEQYF. CDR3 nucleotide sequence: TGCGCCAGCAGCCAAGGGGACGGGAGCTACGAGCAGTACTTC. The chain couples TRBV4-1 to TRBJ2-7, with D possibly TRBD2 on 6 matching bases. The germline V gene encodes CDR1 MGHRA and CDR2 YSYEKL. This CDR3 has 14 amino acids. Trimming shortened V by 1 base and J by 3 bases, and 10 bases separated the two germline ends.

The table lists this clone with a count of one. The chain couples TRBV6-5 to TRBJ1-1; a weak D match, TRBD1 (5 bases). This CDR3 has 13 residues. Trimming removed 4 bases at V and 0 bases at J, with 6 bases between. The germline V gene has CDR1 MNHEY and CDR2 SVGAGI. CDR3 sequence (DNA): TGTGCCAGCAGTTTAGGGGTGAACACTGAAGCTTTCTTT. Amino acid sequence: CASSLGVNTEAFF.

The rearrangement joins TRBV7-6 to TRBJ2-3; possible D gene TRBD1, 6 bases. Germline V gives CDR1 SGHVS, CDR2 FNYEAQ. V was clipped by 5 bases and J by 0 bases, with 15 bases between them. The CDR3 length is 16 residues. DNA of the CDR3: TGTGCCAGCAGCCCGGGGACATTAGCTAGCACAGATACGCAGTATTTT. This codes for CASSPGTLASTDTQYF.

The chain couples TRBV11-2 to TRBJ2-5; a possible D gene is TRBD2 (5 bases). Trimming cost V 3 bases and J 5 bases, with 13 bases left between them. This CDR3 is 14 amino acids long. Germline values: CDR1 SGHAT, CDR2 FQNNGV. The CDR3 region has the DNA TGTGCCAGCAGCTTTATGGGCGGCGGGGAGACCCAGTACTTC. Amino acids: CASSFMGGGETQYF.

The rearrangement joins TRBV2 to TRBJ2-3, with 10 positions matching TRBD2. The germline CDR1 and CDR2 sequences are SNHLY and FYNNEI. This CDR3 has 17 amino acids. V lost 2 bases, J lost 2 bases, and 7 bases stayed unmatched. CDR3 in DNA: TGTGCCAGCAGTGAAATGGTCCTAGCGGGGGACACAGATACGCAGTATTTT. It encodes CASSEMVLAGDTDTQYF.

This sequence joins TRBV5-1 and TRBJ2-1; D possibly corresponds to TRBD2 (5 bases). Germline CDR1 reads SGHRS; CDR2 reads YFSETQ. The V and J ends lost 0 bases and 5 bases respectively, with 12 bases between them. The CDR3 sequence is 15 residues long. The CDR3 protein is CASSLVLGRNNEQFF. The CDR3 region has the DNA TGCGCCAGCAGCTTGGTGCTTGGGAGAAACAATGAGCAGTTCTTC.

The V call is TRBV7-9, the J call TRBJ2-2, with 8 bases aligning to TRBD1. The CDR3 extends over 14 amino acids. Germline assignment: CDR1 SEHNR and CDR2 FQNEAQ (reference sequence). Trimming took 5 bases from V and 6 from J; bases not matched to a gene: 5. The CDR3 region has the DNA TGTGCCAGCAGCCCAAGGGACAGGCCCGGGGAGCTGTTTTTT. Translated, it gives CASSPRDRPGELFF.